This is a list of T cell receptor beta chains from one sample in a study of blood T cell repertoires in COVID-19. The data were produced by immunoSEQ multiplex PCR, yet TCRdb's version contains in-frame clones alone and is incomplete. The sample lists some 460,000 clones, around nine tenths occurring once. The sample was PBMCs or T cells enriched from blood (not recorded which). These receptors were collected from a woman between 18 and 29 years old with acute COVID-19. CDR3s include the opening cysteine and the closing phenylalanine or tryptophan. The D gene is left open where the match is weak. The size field is filled for only some rows; it gives once, few, many or a size class.

d_call,j_call,v_call,clone_size,cdr3_length,cdr3_aa,cdr3_nt
-,TRBJ2-2,TRBV5-4,-,16,CASSDGRGPNTGELFF,TGTGCCAGCAGCGACGGGAGGGGGCCGAACACCGGGGAGCTGTTTTTT
TRBD1,TRBJ1-5,TRBV6-1,-,15,CASSEQTGGYQPQHF,TGTGCCAGCAGTGAGCAAACAGGGGGTTATCAGCCCCAGCATTTT
-,TRBJ1-5,TRBV2,-,14,CASSADWSNQPQHF,TGTGCCAGCAGCGCAGACTGGAGCAATCAGCCCCAGCATTTT
-,TRBJ1-5,TRBV30,-,13,CAWSSETDQPQHF,TGTGCCTGGAGTTCCGAAACAGATCAGCCCCAGCATTTT
TRBD2,TRBJ2-7,TRBV28,-,14,CASRSSGSSYEQYF,TGTGCCAGCAGGAGTAGCGGGAGCTCCTACGAGCAGTACTTC
-,TRBJ1-3,TRBV27,-,12,CASRGSGNTIYF,TGTGCCAGCAGGGGGAGCGGAAACACCATATATTTT
-,TRBJ1-2,TRBV13,-,13,CASSAYRVYGYTF,TGTGCCAGCAGCGCGTACAGGGTCTATGGCTACACCTTC
-,TRBJ2-6,TRBV27,-,13,CASTHSGANVLTF,TGTGCCAGCACACACTCTGGGGCCAACGTCCTGACTTTC
-,TRBJ2-3,TRBV3-1/TRBV3-2,-,16,CASSQDWGSGADTQYF,TGTGCCAGCAGCCAAGATTGGGGGTCGGGGGCAGATACGCAGTATTTT
TRBD1,TRBJ1-4,TRBV3-1/TRBV3-2,-,14,CASSPGTANEKLFF,TGTGCCAGCAGCCCCGGGACAGCTAATGAAAAACTGTTTTTT
TRBD1,TRBJ2-7,TRBV28,-,14,CASRKSGTDYEQYF,TGTGCCAGCAGGAAATCCGGGACAGACTACGAGCAGTACTTC
-,TRBJ1-1,TRBV12-3/TRBV12-4,-,13,CASSFGENTEAFF,TGTGCCAGCAGTTTCGGAGAAAACACTGAAGCTTTCTTT
-,TRBJ1-2,TRBV28,-,11,CASTSNYGYTF,TGTGCCAGCACGAGTAACTATGGCTACACCTTC
-,TRBJ2-7,TRBV7-9,-,11,CASSLRGEGDF,TGTGCCAGCAGCCTCCGGGGCGAGGGGGACTTC
-,TRBJ2-3,TRBV9,few,16,CASSPFDASYTDTQYF,TGTGCCAGCAGCCCCTTTGACGCTAGCTACACAGATACGCAGTATTTT
TRBD2,TRBJ2-1,TRBV14,once,14,CASSQTGGASEQFF,TGTGCCAGCAGCCAAACCGGGGGGGCAAGTGAGCAGTTCTTC
TRBD2,TRBJ2-1,TRBV2,-,15,CASIRSSGYYNEQFF,TGTGCCAGCATACGGTCTAGCGGGTATTACAATGAGCAGTTCTTC
TRBD2,TRBJ2-7,TRBV7-8,-,14,CASSPRGGPYEQYF,TGTGCCAGCAGCCCGCGGGGGGGCCCCTACGAGCAGTACTTC
TRBD1,TRBJ1-4,TRBV28,-,14,CASSPKDRSGKLFF,TGTGCCAGCAGTCCCAAGGACAGGAGTGGAAAACTGTTTTTT
-,TRBJ1-4,TRBV7-8,-,15,CASSLVGATNEKLFF,TGTGCCAGCAGCTTAGTTGGAGCAACTAATGAAAAACTGTTTTTT
-,TRBJ2-7,TRBV2,many,14,CASSGLTGRNEQYF,TGTGCCAGCAGTGGGTTAACAGGGAGAAACGAGCAGTACTTC
-,TRBJ2-7,TRBV19,-,14,CASSIGLGRYEQYF,TGTGCCAGTAGTATTGGGCTGGGGCGCTACGAGCAGTACTTC
TRBD2,TRBJ2-3,TRBV30,-,13,CAWTSGGTDTQYF,TGTGCCTGGACTAGCGGGGGCACAGATACGCAGTATTTT
TRBD1,TRBJ1-1,TRBV7-8,-,14,CASSQGTANTEAFF,TGTGCCAGCAGCCAAGGGACAGCGAACACTGAAGCTTTCTTT
-,TRBJ1-6,TRBV27,-,13,CASRAAYNSPLHF,TGTGCCAGCAGGGCGGCCTATAATTCACCCCTCCACTTT
-,TRBJ2-7,TRBV10-3,-,14,CAISDRAGSYEQYF,TGTGCCATCAGTGACAGGGCTGGGTCCTACGAGCAGTACTTC
TRBD2,TRBJ2-7,TRBV18,-,15,CASSPPGLATSEQYF,TGTGCCAGCTCACCACCGGGACTAGCGACATCCGAGCAGTACTTC
TRBD1,TRBJ2-7,TRBV18,-,17,CASSPLTRQGINYEQYF,TGTGCCAGCTCGCCTCTAACAAGACAGGGAATAAACTACGAGCAGTACTTC
TRBD2,TRBJ2-5,TRBV27,-,15,CASRMGLAGERTQYF,TGTGCCAGCAGAATGGGACTAGCGGGAGAGAGGACCCAGTACTTC
TRBD2,TRBJ2-7,TRBV7-8,-,18,CASSLVVRSGTKFYEQYF,TGTGCCAGCAGCTTAGTTGTCCGTAGCGGGACGAAGTTTTACGAGCAGTACTTC
-,TRBJ2-2,TRBV19,-,13,CASQGGSTGELFF,TGTGCCAGTCAGGGTGGTAGTACCGGGGAGCTGTTTTTT
TRBD2,TRBJ2-1,TRBV11-3,-,15,CASSWGGSSYNEQFF,TGTGCCAGCAGCTGGGGGGGGAGCTCCTACAATGAGCAGTTCTTC
TRBD1,TRBJ2-5,TRBV7-8,-,14,CASSIGQGEETQYF,TGTGCCAGCAGCATAGGACAGGGGGAAGAGACCCAGTACTTC
TRBD1,TRBJ1-2,TRBV7-9,-,13,CASSPGGPLGYTF,TGTGCCAGCAGCCCAGGGGGCCCCTTAGGCTACACCTTC
-,TRBJ2-7,TRBV7-9,-,12,CASSLLGGEQYF,TGTGCCAGCAGCTTACTCGGTGGCGAGCAGTACTTC
TRBD1,TRBJ1-2,TRBV29-1,-,12,CSSGQGKGGYTF,TGCAGCTCCGGACAGGGGAAGGGTGGCTACACCTTC
TRBD1,TRBJ1-3,TRBV2,-,13,CASPDRAGNTIYF,TGTGCCAGCCCTGACAGGGCCGGAAACACCATATATTTT
-,TRBJ2-1,TRBV6-5,-,14,CASSSPTNYNEQFF,TGTGCCAGCAGTTCCCCTACTAACTACAATGAGCAGTTCTTC
-,TRBJ1-2,TRBV4-3,-,15,CASSQEGGVSYGYTF,TGCGCCAGCAGCCAAGAGGGAGGGGTTAGCTATGGCTACACCTTC
-,TRBJ1-3,TRBV5-8,-,14,CASRQGNSGNTIYF,TGTGCCAGCAGGCAGGGAAACTCTGGAAACACCATATATTTT